This TCR beta chain was identified in a study of cytomegalovirus exposure and HLA in healthy donors (dated by TCRdb to the late 2010s). In terms of the full investigation: In an earlier analysis of about 560 of the donors, about 270 Gb of sequence data and 100 million or so unique TCR beta sequences from 150 million to 200 million T cells were reported. The T cell repertoires of several hundred subjects were profiled by immunosequencing and related to cytomegalovirus serostatus. In a later genetic analysis, genome-wide SNP genotypes for about 55% of the 666 donors were used, and that subset was treated as a discovery cohort. Among the roughly 390 genotyped donors, approximately 81% belonged to the genetic ancestry cluster associated with self-reported Caucasian donors. In a later analysis, previously published TCR beta repertoires from about 670 donors were re-analyzed and high-resolution HLA genotyping was added so that TCR occurrence patterns could be studied. To decide whether each TCR beta V gene segment behaved as functional or pseudogenic, an earlier analysis of some 600 of the donors relied on high-throughput TCR beta sequencing. Rather than using new phenotypic data, the later analysis identified candidate immune exposures from TCR beta sequences and from how often those sequences occurred across donors. About five DR-DQ haplotypes were treated as single units for association and clustering because of strong linkage in the cohort. Donor age, sex, ethnicity and CMV serostatus were compiled together with the repertoire data. The study combined high-throughput TCR immunosequencing, statistical association of individual TCRs with disease status, and machine learning to predict cytomegalovirus infection status. The study aimed to test whether cataloging public T cell receptors could reveal signatures of past pathogen exposure. Typing coverage differed by locus: A, B, C, DRB1 and DQB1 were typed in about 620-630 donors, DQA1 in 522, DPA1 in 600 to 610, and DPB1 in 400 to 490. Besides the first cohort of approximately 670 subjects, a separate validation cohort made up of about 120 different subjects was used. Class I and class II HLA loci were covered by the typing at four-digit resolution. Among 300 to 450 genotyped donors of the cohort, an average of about 240,000 unique TCR beta nucleotide sequences were sequenced per donor, approximately 20% of them non-productive. An early release covering 550 to 650 HLA-typed donors comprised around 300 gigabases of sequencing data and around 80 million unique TCR sequences. Every discovery cohort repertoire had been produced on one sequencing platform.

Study-wide conclusions, independent of this receptor: Some IMGT-functional V segments, including TRBV6-2 and TRBV6-3, could not be distinguished by the 87-base-pair reads and were therefore excluded. The classifier was reported to diagnose cytomegalovirus status with high specificity and sensitivity in both the original cohort and the validation cohort. At a false discovery rate of 0.05, a later analysis linked roughly 17,000 TCR beta sequences to specific HLA alleles. The authors suggested that the approach could potentially be generalized to other disease states and immunological phenotypes. Across donors, most TCR sequences were observed very rarely, whereas some public TCRs were present in many individuals. A further reported finding was that TCR beta sequences accurately predicted the HLA-A and HLA-B alleles for most subjects in the first cohort. Most CMV-associated TCR beta chains appeared to be HLA-restricted in a later analysis, and the HLA associations seemed to be driven largely by CMV exposure. According to a later genetic analysis, donors in an Asian-associated ancestry cluster had fewer N-insertions in productive TCRs than the roughly 670-donor mean. Because some donors lacked HLA typing at each locus, the association tests relied only on the typed subset. A later analysis reported that several top co-occurrence clusters appeared linked to parvovirus B19, influenza, CMV and Epstein-Barr virus. A later genetic analysis associated a missense DCLRE1C variant with V-gene and J-gene trimming of TCR beta chains, and an independent cohort replicated the association. This cohort had only TCR beta chains sequenced, and the lack of alpha or paired-chain data limited which features could be detected. Immune exposure information for the cohort was limited to CMV serostatus. Three of the identified cytomegalovirus-associated TCR beta chains were confirmed in vitro to be specific for cytomegalovirus antigens. Because counts were too low, about 18 rarely observed V segments, including chromosome 9 orphons, were excluded from the earlier analysis of 500 to 700 of the donors. A total of 150 or so TCR beta chains were listed by the study as associated with cytomegalovirus. The sequencing pipeline was judged likely to have produced a cluster of highly shared sequence variants as a technical artifact. Roughly uniform sequencing depth across donors was assumed in presence/absence analyses, although this assumption may not hold. A later analysis found that HLA-associated TCR beta chains were more clonally expanded and had lower generation probabilities than equally common non-associated chains. Broadly in line with IMGT annotations, most TCR beta V segments showed up in productive rearrangements about 90% or about 30% of the time in an earlier analysis of 587 of the donors. According to a later analysis, TCR association rates differed among HLA loci, with DRB1 alleles showing the most associated TCRs and HLA-C alleles showing the fewest. Linkage disequilibrium might explain the correlated functional status among segregating V segments, but an unknown experimental factor could not be excluded. Strong co-occurrence of HLA alleles, especially DR and DQ, made assigning TCR associations to individual alleles difficult.

Receptor amplification or capture employed the immunoSEQ multiplex PCR assay. For the multiplex PCR, a mixture combining 60 forward primers for TCR Vbeta segments and 13 reverse primers for TCR Jbeta segments was used. A multiplex PCR assay on genomic DNA amplified the CDR3 region of rearranged TCR beta genes. The amplified TCR beta libraries were sequenced on the Illumina HiSeq System as 87-base-pair reads. The authors' analysis ran thus. In a later analysis, roughly 80 million unique TCR beta chains were counted across the roughly 700 repertoires, and roughly 9.9 million of these chains were shared by at least two donors. A nearest-neighbor algorithm error-corrected the raw reads and collapsed the reads into unique sequences, merging closely related sequences to remove PCR and sequencing errors. V, D and J gene segments were assigned by aligning CDR3 sequences to IMGT reference sequences. For a sequence to be retained, at least a six-nucleotide match to both a V gene segment and a J gene segment was required. A rearrangement counted as productive if the CDR3 had no stop codons and remained in frame with V and J, and every other rearrangement counted as non-productive. Following IMGT convention, CDR3 was defined as the stretch from the second conserved V-encoded cysteine up to the conserved J-encoded phenylalanine. In an earlier analysis of some 550 of the donors, sequences lacking an unambiguous match to a single V gene segment were excluded. In an earlier analysis of approximately 560 of the donors, a V segment was called functional when productive rearrangements were above 56.7%, and segregating when the standard deviation between donors exceeded 5%. To diagnose cytomegalovirus status from the catalog of TCR beta chain sequences, a statistical classification framework was built. V and J gene assignment, in a later analysis, came from comparing TCR nucleotide sequences with IMGT/GENE-DB human TR gene sequences. Using the TCRdist pipeline, a later analysis assigned CDR3 sequences along with most-parsimonious VDJ recombination scenarios. In a later analysis, each TCR beta chain was defined by its CDR3 amino acid sequence together with its V-gene family, and reads without a unique V-gene family were excluded. A later analysis removed 450 to 600 highly shared, low-generation-probability nucleotide sequences to deal with suspected cross-contamination and a sequencing artifact. In a later analysis, a clonal expansion index was calculated for each public chain from normalized within-repertoire ranks of inferred template counts. Generation probabilities in a later analysis came from a VDJ recombination model fitted to out-of-frame rearrangements, and those results were checked against IGoR. In a later analysis, hypergeometric tests were used to score TCR-TCR, TCR-HLA and TCR-CMV co-occurrence, with a repertoire-size bias correction applied to TCR pairs. A later analysis estimated false discovery rates by permuting HLA or CMV assignments 20 times. A later analysis grouped co-occurring TCRs with DBSCAN, adding TCRdist sequence similarity when clustering within HLA-allele-positive subsets. For co-occurrence clustering, repertoires with fewer than 30,000 or more than 120,000 public chains were excluded, along with several repertoires with anomalous nucleotide sharing. TCRdb took this table from immuneACCESS and kept in-frame rearrangements with V and J called. Such tables lack part of the clones; where checked against another copy, unresolved V genes explain under half of the gap, and the rest is unexplained. V, J and clone size are taken as reported in that table, and D and trimming were inferred from the DNA itself. Per the sample table, the count is some 130,000 clones. The ten largest make up approximately 1.8% of the sample.

CDR1 SGHRS and CDR2 YFSETQ were looked up in the germline V gene. V is cut by 3 bases and J by 0 bases, and the space between the germline ends is 9 bases. The CDR3 runs 14 residues from the cysteine to the phenylalanine. This entry keeps only the CDR3 DNA: 42 bases, framed from base 1. The cohort was made up of about 610 healthy bone marrow donors. At the time of sampling, all cohort members were nominally healthy, though unrecorded immune exposures were likely present. The donor tested CMV seronegative and was one of the 352 seronegative cohort members. Each donor provided a peripheral blood sample, and peripheral blood mononuclear cells were used for TCR beta sequencing. The Qiagen DNeasy Blood Extraction Kit was used to extract genomic DNA from the blood cell samples. In the case of this clone: No cognate antigen has been identified for it.

The chain is assembled from TRBV5-1 and TRBJ1-1, with the D segment identity uncertain. Specimen: PBMCs. The receptor was derived from a man younger than 30 in good health and CMV-seronegative. The DNA is TGCGCCAGCAGCTCACAGAAAATGAACACTGAAGCTTTCTTT. Protein translation: CASSSQKMNTEAFF.